The rows below give T cell receptor beta chains drawn from one sample of a study of cytomegalovirus exposure and HLA in healthy donors. Libraries were prepared by immunoSEQ multiplex PCR; TCRdb keeps only in-frame clonotypes and omits some of them. The table has some 140,000 clones, roughly 86% seen once. The sequenced material came from PBMCs. The source is a woman between 25 and 40 years old in good health and CMV-seronegative. CDR3s include the opening cysteine and the closing phenylalanine or tryptophan. A D gene is named only where the DNA matches it firmly. Size values are once, few and many counts, or a class for expanded clones, and some rows have none.

J: TRBJ2-7
D: TRBD2
size: .
V: TRBV5-1
DNA: TGCGCCAGCAGCTTGACTAGCGGGGGGTACGAGCAGTACTTC
CDR3: CASSLTSGGYEQYF

J: TRBJ1-2
D: .
size: .
V: TRBV5-4
DNA: TGTGCCAGCACCGAAGGACACCTCATTAACTATGGCTACACCTTC
CDR3: CASTEGHLINYGYTF

J: TRBJ2-3
D: .
size: few
V: TRBV7-7
DNA: TGTGCTAGCAGCTTAGCCGGGGGCACAGATACGCAGTATTTT
CDR3: CASSLAGGTDTQYF

J: TRBJ2-5
D: .
size: .
V: TRBV5-5
DNA: TGTGCCAGCAGTTATTCTGTTGGGGGGAGAGAGACCCAGTACTTC
CDR3: CASSYSVGGRETQYF

J: TRBJ2-2
D: .
size: .
V: TRBV5-1
DNA: TGCGCCAGCAGCTTGGCCTCCGGGTTAGGGGAGCTGTTTTTT
CDR3: CASSLASGLGELFF

J: TRBJ1-1
D: TRBD1
size: .
V: TRBV5-1
DNA: TGCGCCAGCAGCTGGGACAGAACGAACACTGAAGCTTTCTTT
CDR3: CASSWDRTNTEAFF

J: TRBJ1-1
D: .
size: .
V: TRBV6-6
DNA: TGTGCCAGCAGTCGGCAGGGGACGGGGACTGAAGCTTTCTTT
CDR3: CASSRQGTGTEAFF

J: TRBJ2-3
D: TRBD1
size: .
V: TRBV5-1
DNA: TGCGCCAGCAGCTTCCCCCGGGACAGGGGAGGCGCAACGCAGTATTTT
CDR3: CASSFPRDRGGATQYF

J: TRBJ2-7
D: .
size: .
V: TRBV19
DNA: TGTGCCAGTAGTATAGATGGCCAGGGTGGTCAGCAGTACTTC
CDR3: CASSIDGQGGQQYF

J: TRBJ1-1
D: .
size: .
V: TRBV5-1
DNA: TGCGCCAGCAGCTCTTTATCCGTGCAGGACACTGAAGCTTTCTTT
CDR3: CASSSLSVQDTEAFF

J: TRBJ1-4
D: .
size: few
V: TRBV13
DNA: TGTGCCAGCAGCTGGTACAGGGATGCTAATGAAAAACTGTTTTTT
CDR3: CASSWYRDANEKLFF

J: TRBJ1-5
D: TRBD1
size: .
V: TRBV18
DNA: TGTGCCAGCTCACCAGGGGGGACAGCAAATCAGCCCCAGCATTTT
CDR3: CASSPGGTANQPQHF

J: TRBJ2-1
D: .
size: .
V: TRBV7-9
DNA: TGTGCCAGCAGCCCCAGGCAGGCGAATGAGCAGTTCTTC
CDR3: CASSPRQANEQFF

J: TRBJ2-7
D: .
size: .
V: TRBV4-1
DNA: TGCGCCAGCAGCCAAGATCGTGGAGGGCCCTACGAGCAGTACTTC
CDR3: CASSQDRGGPYEQYF

J: TRBJ1-4
D: .
size: .
V: TRBV18
DNA: TGTGCCAGCTCCCAAGGACAGCCAATCGGCACAACTAATGAAAAACTGTTTTTT
CDR3: CASSQGQPIGTTNEKLFF

J: TRBJ2-7
D: TRBD1
size: .
V: TRBV5-8
DNA: TGTGCCAGCAGCTTGGCCATATCGGGACAGGGGTCCTACGAGCAGTACTTC
CDR3: CASSLAISGQGSYEQYF

J: TRBJ2-7
D: .
size: .
V: TRBV5-4
DNA: TGTGCCAGCAGCTTGGCCCCGTACTCCTACGAGCAGTACTTC
CDR3: CASSLAPYSYEQYF

J: TRBJ1-2
D: .
size: .
V: TRBV10-3
DNA: TGTGCCATCAGTGACCCCAAACAGGGCTCCAGGGGCCGTGGCTACACCTTC
CDR3: CAISDPKQGSRGRGYTF

J: TRBJ2-1
D: .
size: .
V: TRBV6-5
DNA: TGTGCCAGCGGACGTGGGGGGACGGTGAATGAGCAGTTCTTC
CDR3: CASGRGGTVNEQFF

J: TRBJ1-1
D: .
size: few
V: TRBV5-6
DNA: TGTGCCAGCAGCCGGGTGGGGAACACTGAAGCTTTCTTT
CDR3: CASSRVGNTEAFF

J: TRBJ1-6
D: TRBD1
size: .
V: TRBV19
DNA: TGTGCCAGTGGGAGACAGGGCGGTTCACCCCTCCACTTT
CDR3: CASGRQGGSPLHF

J: TRBJ1-1
D: TRBD1
size: .
V: TRBV18
DNA: TGTGCCAGCTCCCCCGGGACAGCTATCACTGAAGCTTTCTTT
CDR3: CASSPGTAITEAFF

J: TRBJ2-1
D: TRBD1
size: .
V: TRBV5-1
DNA: TGCGCCAGCAGCACCGAGACAGGGTCCTACAATGAGCAGTTCTTC
CDR3: CASSTETGSYNEQFF

J: TRBJ1-2
D: TRBD1
size: .
V: TRBV7-9
DNA: TGTGCCAGCAGCCCAGGACAGGGGGCTTTTTATGGCTACACCTTC
CDR3: CASSPGQGAFYGYTF

J: TRBJ1-2
D: .
size: few
V: TRBV7-3
DNA: TGTGCCAGCAGCTTAGGAGGGAACTATGGCTACACCTTC
CDR3: CASSLGGNYGYTF

J: TRBJ2-7
D: .
size: .
V: TRBV5-6
DNA: TGTGCCAGCAGTCCGACAGGCGCCATCTACGAGCAGTACTTC
CDR3: CASSPTGAIYEQYF

J: TRBJ1-1
D: TRBD1
size: .
V: TRBV5-1
DNA: TGCGCCAGCAGCTTGGCCTTAGGGCAGGGGGGCCCTGAAGCTTTCTTT
CDR3: CASSLALGQGGPEAFF

J: TRBJ2-2
D: TRBD1
size: once
V: TRBV7-9
DNA: TGTGCCAGCAGCTTGGGACAGTCGAACACCGGGGAGCTGTTTTTT
CDR3: CASSLGQSNTGELFF

J: TRBJ2-7
D: TRBD1
size: .
V: TRBV27
DNA: TGTGCCAGCAGTCGTCGGGACAGTATCTACGAGCAGTACTTC
CDR3: CASSRRDSIYEQYF

J: TRBJ2-3
D: TRBD1
size: .
V: TRBV19
DNA: TGTGCCAGTAGTCCTCGGACAGGGAGAATGCAGTATTTT
CDR3: CASSPRTGRMQYF

J: TRBJ2-4
D: .
size: .
V: TRBV2
DNA: TGTGCCAGCCAAGGACGGACAAAAAACATTCAGTACTTC
CDR3: CASQGRTKNIQYF

J: TRBJ1-3
D: .
size: .
V: TRBV25-1
DNA: TGTGCCAGCAGTGATCTGACAGGTTTTAACTCTGGAAACACCATATATTTT
CDR3: CASSDLTGFNSGNTIYF

J: TRBJ2-5
D: .
size: .
V: TRBV5-1
DNA: TGCGCCAGCAGCTTGGAGCTTGGCGGAGAGACCCAGTACTTC
CDR3: CASSLELGGETQYF

J: TRBJ2-7
D: TRBD2
size: .
V: TRBV5-5
DNA: TGTGCCAGCAGCTTGGTGGCAGGGACTAGTTACGAGCAGTACTTC
CDR3: CASSLVAGTSYEQYF

J: TRBJ2-7
D: TRBD1
size: .
V: TRBV18
DNA: TGTGCCAGCTCACCACTCCCGGGACAGGGAAATGGCCGCGAGCAGTACTTC
CDR3: CASSPLPGQGNGREQYF

J: TRBJ2-7
D: TRBD2
size: .
V: TRBV5-6
DNA: TGTGCCAGCAGCTTGGGGGGAGGGGTTCTCTCCTACGAGCAGTACTTC
CDR3: CASSLGGGVLSYEQYF

J: TRBJ2-2
D: .
size: .
V: TRBV11-3
DNA: TGTGCCAGCAGCCCGGGGTGGAACACCGGGGAGCTGTTTTTT
CDR3: CASSPGWNTGELFF

J: TRBJ1-2
D: TRBD1
size: .
V: TRBV6-1
DNA: TGTGCCAGCAGATTTCCGGACAGGGGCTATGGCTACACCTTC
CDR3: CASRFPDRGYGYTF

J: TRBJ1-2
D: .
size: .
V: TRBV7-2
DNA: TGTGCCAGCAGCTTAGCGGGGGAGACAGGCCCGACTCCTAACTATGGCTACACCTTC
CDR3: CASSLAGETGPTPNYGYTF

J: TRBJ1-1
D: .
size: .
V: TRBV5-8
DNA: TGTGCCAGCCACCTTCGGGGGGCGAGTAAAGCTTTCTTT
CDR3: CASHLRGASKAFF

J: TRBJ1-4
D: .
size: .
V: TRBV5-1
DNA: TGCGCCAGCAGCTTGACAGGGAATGAAAAACTGTTTTTT
CDR3: CASSLTGNEKLFF

J: TRBJ2-6
D: .
size: .
V: TRBV5-1
DNA: TGCGCCAGCAGCTTGGCCTCAGGTCCCGGGGCCAACGTCCTGACTTTC
CDR3: CASSLASGPGANVLTF

J: TRBJ1-1
D: .
size: .
V: TRBV28
DNA: TGTGCCAGCAGTTTATCAGGAACTGAAGCTTTCTTT
CDR3: CASSLSGTEAFF

J: TRBJ2-1
D: TRBD2
size: .
V: TRBV6-5
DNA: TGTGCCAGCAGTTACCGGCGGGGGGGATACAATGAGCAGTTCTTC
CDR3: CASSYRRGGYNEQFF

J: TRBJ2-7
D: .
size: .
V: TRBV11-2
DNA: TGTGCCAGCAGCAGGACAGTCTACGAGCAGTACTTC
CDR3: CASSRTVYEQYF

J: TRBJ2-3
D: .
size: .
V: TRBV29-1
DNA: TGCAGCGTTGAACCTGGCAGAGGGAACACAGATACGCAGTATTTT
CDR3: CSVEPGRGNTDTQYF

J: TRBJ1-2
D: .
size: once
V: TRBV4-1
DNA: TGCGCCAGCAGCCAAGATTTGCGGGACGGATTATCGTATGGCTACACCTTC
CDR3: CASSQDLRDGLSYGYTF

J: TRBJ2-7
D: TRBD2
size: once
V: TRBV10-3
DNA: TGTGCCATCAGTTCGGGACTAGTTGGCGAGCAGTACTTC
CDR3: CAISSGLVGEQYF

J: TRBJ1-5
D: .
size: .
V: TRBV15
DNA: TGTGCCACCAGCAGGCCTGGGGGGGGAAGAAGCAATCAGCCCCAGCATTTT
CDR3: CATSRPGGGRSNQPQHF

J: TRBJ2-5
D: TRBD1
size: .
V: TRBV6-6
DNA: TGTGCCAGCAGTACGACAGGGGTTCGAGAGACCCAGTACTTC
CDR3: CASSTTGVRETQYF

J: TRBJ2-5
D: TRBD1
size: .
V: TRBV19
DNA: TGTGCCAGTAGTACGGGACAGGGGGCTGAGACCCAGTACTTC
CDR3: CASSTGQGAETQYF

J: TRBJ1-1
D: .
size: .
V: TRBV7-9
DNA: TGTGCCAGCAGCCCGGACGTCGGGGGCACTGAAGCTTTCTTT
CDR3: CASSPDVGGTEAFF

J: TRBJ2-7
D: TRBD1
size: .
V: TRBV9
DNA: TGTGCCAGCAGCGTAGGGGACAGGGGGTACGAGCAGTACTTC
CDR3: CASSVGDRGYEQYF

J: TRBJ1-2
D: .
size: .
V: TRBV2
DNA: TGTGCCAGCAGCGCCTTGGGACACGTCTATGGCTACACCTTC
CDR3: CASSALGHVYGYTF

J: TRBJ1-6
D: TRBD1
size: .
V: TRBV19
DNA: TGTGCCAGTAGTACCCGACAGGGAATCAATAATTCACCCCTCCACTTT
CDR3: CASSTRQGINNSPLHF

J: TRBJ1-2
D: .
size: .
V: TRBV5-6
DNA: TGTGCCAGCAGGCCCGCGGGTTATGGCTACACCTTC
CDR3: CASRPAGYGYTF

J: TRBJ1-5
D: .
size: few
V: TRBV4-1
DNA: TGCGCCAGCAGCCAAGAAGGGAGGGATCGGCCCCAGCATTTT
CDR3: CASSQEGRDRPQHF

J: TRBJ2-1
D: .
size: .
V: TRBV27
DNA: TGTGCCAGCTCTCGGAGTCCGAGCTCCTACAATGAGCAGTTCTTC
CDR3: CASSRSPSSYNEQFF

J: TRBJ2-1
D: TRBD1
size: .
V: TRBV7-2
DNA: TGTGCCAGCAGCGTCGACAGGGGATACAATGAGCAGTTCTTC
CDR3: CASSVDRGYNEQFF

J: TRBJ1-2
D: .
size: once
V: TRBV7-9
DNA: TGTGCCAGCAGCCTTCAGGAAAACTATGGCTACACCTTC
CDR3: CASSLQENYGYTF